This TCR beta chain was profiled in a study of blood T cell repertoires in COVID-19. For the study at large: Researchers got acute and convalescent COVID-19 samples from the United States, Italy and Spain.

TCRdb keeps only in-frame clones here, not all; method: immunoSEQ multiplex PCR. The repertoire holds 250,000 to 350,000 clones, about four fifths seen once, with almost 1.5% in the top ten. In germline, CDR1 is MNHEY, CDR2 SMNVEV (reference sequence). CDR3 length equals 17 residues. J was trimmed by 5 bases and V by 1 base; bases with no gene match: 7. It was during active infection that Seattle patients were enrolled and then longitudinally followed. The specimen sequenced was peripheral blood. V is TRBV27 and J is TRBJ2-2, with 10 bases fitting TRBD2. The receptor comes from a human donor with COVID-19, enrolled during active disease. The donor label of this sample is uncertain. The CDR3 nucleotides read TGTGCCAGCAGTTTATTGGGTCTAGCGGGGGCGACCGGGGAGCTGTTTTTT. It codes for CASSLLGLAGATGELFF.